This TCR beta chain was found in a study of cytomegalovirus exposure and HLA in healthy donors. Trimming took 8 bases from V and 5 from J, leaving 10 bases between them. In germline, CDR1 is SNHLY, CDR2 FYNNEI. This CDR3 has 12 amino acids. The PCR employed 60 Vbeta primers together with 13 Jbeta primers. The method was immunoSEQ multiplex PCR; TCRdb's version includes in-frame clones alone and lacks a portion of them. The data show approximately 78,000 clones, approximately 84% seen once. The chain recombines TRBV2 with TRBJ1-5; D uncertain. This clonotype was sampled from a woman aged 50 to 65 in good health and CMV-seronegative. Input material: PBMCs. The CDR3 nucleotides read TGTGCCAGCGGACGGGATCATCAGCCCCAGCATTTT. This codes for CASGRDHQPQHF.